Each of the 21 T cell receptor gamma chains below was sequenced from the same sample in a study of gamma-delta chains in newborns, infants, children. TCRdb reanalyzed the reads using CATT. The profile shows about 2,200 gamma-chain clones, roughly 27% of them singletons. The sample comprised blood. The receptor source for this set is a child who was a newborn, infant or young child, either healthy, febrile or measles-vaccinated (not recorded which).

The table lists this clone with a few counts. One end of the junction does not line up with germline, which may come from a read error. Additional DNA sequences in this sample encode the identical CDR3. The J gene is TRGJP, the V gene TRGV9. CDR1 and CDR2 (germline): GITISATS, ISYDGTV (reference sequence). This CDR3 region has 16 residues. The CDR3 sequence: CALWEVNQLGKKIKVF. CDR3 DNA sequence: TGTGCTTTGTGGGAGGTAAATCAGTTGGGCAAAAAAATCAAGGTATTT.

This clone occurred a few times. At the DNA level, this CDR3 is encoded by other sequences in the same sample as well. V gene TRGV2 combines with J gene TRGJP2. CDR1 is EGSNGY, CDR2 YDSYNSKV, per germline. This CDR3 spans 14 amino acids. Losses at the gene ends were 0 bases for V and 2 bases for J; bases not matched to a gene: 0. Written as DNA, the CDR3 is TGTGCCACCTGGGACGGGAGTAGTGATTGGATCAAGACGTTT. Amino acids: CATWDGSSDWIKTF.

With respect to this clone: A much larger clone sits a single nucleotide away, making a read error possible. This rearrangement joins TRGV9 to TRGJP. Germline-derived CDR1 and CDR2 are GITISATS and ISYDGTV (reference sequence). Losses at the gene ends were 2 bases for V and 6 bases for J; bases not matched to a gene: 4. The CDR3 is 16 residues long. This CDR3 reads CALWEGGELGKKIKVF. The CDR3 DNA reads TGTGCCTTGTGGGAGGGGGGAGAGTTGGGCAAAAAAATCAAGGTATTT.

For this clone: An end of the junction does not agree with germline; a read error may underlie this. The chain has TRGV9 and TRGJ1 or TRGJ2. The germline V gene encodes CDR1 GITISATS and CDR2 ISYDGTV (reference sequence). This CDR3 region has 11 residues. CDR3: CALWEPPKKLF. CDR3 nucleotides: TGTGCCTTGTGGGAGCCCCCTAAGAAACTCTTC.

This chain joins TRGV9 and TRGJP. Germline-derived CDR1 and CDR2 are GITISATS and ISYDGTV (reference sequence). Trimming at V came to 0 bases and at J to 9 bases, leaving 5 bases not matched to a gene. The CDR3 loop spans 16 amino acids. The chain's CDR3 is CALWEVLLLGKKIKVF. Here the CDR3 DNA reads TGTGCCTTGTGGGAGGTGCTATTGTTGGGCAAAAAAATCAAGGTATTT.

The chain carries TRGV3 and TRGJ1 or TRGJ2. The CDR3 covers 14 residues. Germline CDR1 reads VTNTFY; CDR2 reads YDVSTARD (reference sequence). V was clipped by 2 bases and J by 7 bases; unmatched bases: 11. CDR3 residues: CATWDNMRKYKKLF. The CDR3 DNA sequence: TGTGCCACCTGGGACAACATGAGAAAGTATAAGAAACTCTTT.

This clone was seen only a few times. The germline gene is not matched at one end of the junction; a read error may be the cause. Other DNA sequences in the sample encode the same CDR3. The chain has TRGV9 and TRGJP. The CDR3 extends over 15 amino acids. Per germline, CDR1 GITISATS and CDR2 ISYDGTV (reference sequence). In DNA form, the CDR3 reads TGTGCCTTGTGGGAAGAAGAGTTGGGTAAAAAAATCAAGGTATTT. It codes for CALWEEELGKKIKVF.

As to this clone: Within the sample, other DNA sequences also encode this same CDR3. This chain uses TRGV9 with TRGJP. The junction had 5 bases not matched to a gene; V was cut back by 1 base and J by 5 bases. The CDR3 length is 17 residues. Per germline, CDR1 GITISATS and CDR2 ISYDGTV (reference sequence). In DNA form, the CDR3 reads TGTGCCTTGTGGGAGGTCCAGGAAGAGTTGGGCAAAAAAATCAAGGTATTT. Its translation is CALWEVQEELGKKIKVF.

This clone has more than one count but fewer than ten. CDR3 sequence reads: CATWDEYKKLF. CDR3 coding DNA: TGTGCCACCTGGGACGAGTATAAGAAACTCTTT. The chain has TRGV2 and TRGJ1 or TRGJ2. The length of the CDR3 is 11 residues. Trimming at V came to 2 bases and at J to 7 bases, leaving 2 bases not matched to a gene. Per germline, CDR1 EGSNGY and CDR2 YDSYNSKV.

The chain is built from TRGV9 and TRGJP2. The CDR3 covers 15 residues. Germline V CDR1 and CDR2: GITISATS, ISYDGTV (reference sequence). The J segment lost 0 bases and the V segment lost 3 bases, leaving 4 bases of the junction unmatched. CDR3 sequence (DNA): TGTGCCTTGTGGGAGCTAGATAGTAGTGATTGGATCAAGACGTTT. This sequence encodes CALWELDSSDWIKTF.

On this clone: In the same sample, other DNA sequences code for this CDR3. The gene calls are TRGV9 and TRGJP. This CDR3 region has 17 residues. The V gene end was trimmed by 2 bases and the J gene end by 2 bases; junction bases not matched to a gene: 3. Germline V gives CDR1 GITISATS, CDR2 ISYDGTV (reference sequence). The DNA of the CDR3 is TGTGCCTTGTGGGAGGGTCGGCAAGAGTTGGGCAAAAAAATCAAGGTATTT. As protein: CALWEGRQELGKKIKVF.

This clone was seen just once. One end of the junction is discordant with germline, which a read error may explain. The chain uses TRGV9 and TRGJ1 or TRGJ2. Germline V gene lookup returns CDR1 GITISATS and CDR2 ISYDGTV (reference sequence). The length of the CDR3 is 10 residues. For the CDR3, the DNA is TGTGCCTTGTGGGACTATAGGAAACTCTTT. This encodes CALWDYRKLF.

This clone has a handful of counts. CDR3 in amino acids: CALWDYKKLF. As DNA, the CDR3 is TGTGCCTTGTGGGACTATAAGAAACTCTTT. The V call is TRGV9, the J call TRGJ1 or TRGJ2. Trimming took 4 bases from V and 7 from J; bases not matched to a gene: 1. In germline, CDR1 is GITISATS, CDR2 ISYDGTV (reference sequence). The CDR3 spans 10 residues.

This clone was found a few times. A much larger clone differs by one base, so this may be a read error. The CDR3 protein is CALWELKELGKKIKVF. CDR3 DNA: TGTGCCTTGTGGGAGCTTAAAGAGTTGGGCAAAAAAATCAAGGTATTT. The V call is TRGV9, the J call TRGJP. J gave up 5 bases and V 3 bases, and 4 bases lay outside the gene matches. Germline V gene lookup returns CDR1 GITISATS and CDR2 ISYDGTV (reference sequence). The CDR3 has 16 amino acids.

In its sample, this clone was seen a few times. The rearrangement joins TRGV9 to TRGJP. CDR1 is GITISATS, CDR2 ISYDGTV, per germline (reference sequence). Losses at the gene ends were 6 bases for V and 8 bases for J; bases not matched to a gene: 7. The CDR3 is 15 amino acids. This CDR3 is CALWSRKLGKKIKVF. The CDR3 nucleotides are TGTGCCTTGTGGTCCCGGAAGTTGGGCAAAAAAATCAAGGTATTT.

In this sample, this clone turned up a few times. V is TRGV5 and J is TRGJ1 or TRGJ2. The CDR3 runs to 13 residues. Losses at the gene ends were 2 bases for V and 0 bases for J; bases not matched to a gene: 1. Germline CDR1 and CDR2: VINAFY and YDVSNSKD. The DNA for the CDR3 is TGTGCCACCTGGGACAAGAATTATTATAAGAAACTCTTT. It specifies CATWDKNYYKKLF.

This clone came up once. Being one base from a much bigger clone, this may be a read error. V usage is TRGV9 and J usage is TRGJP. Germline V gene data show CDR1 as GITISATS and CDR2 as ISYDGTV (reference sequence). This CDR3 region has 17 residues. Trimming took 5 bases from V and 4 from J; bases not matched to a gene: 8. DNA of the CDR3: TGTGCCTTGTGGGGGTCCCCACAAGAGTTGGGCAAAAAAATCAAGGTATTT. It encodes CALWGSPQELGKKIKVF.

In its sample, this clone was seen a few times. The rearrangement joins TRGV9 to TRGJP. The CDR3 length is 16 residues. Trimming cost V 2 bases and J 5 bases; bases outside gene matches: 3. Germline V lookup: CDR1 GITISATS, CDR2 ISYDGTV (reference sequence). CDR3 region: CALWEGKELGKKIKVF. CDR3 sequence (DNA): TGTGCCTTGTGGGAGGGCAAAGAGTTGGGCAAAAAAATCAAGGTATTT.

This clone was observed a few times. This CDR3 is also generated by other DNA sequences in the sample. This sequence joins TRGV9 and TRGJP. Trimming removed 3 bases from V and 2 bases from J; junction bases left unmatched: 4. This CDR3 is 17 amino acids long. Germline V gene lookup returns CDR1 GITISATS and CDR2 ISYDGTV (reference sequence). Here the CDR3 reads CALWEPRQELGKKIKVF. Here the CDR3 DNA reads TGTGCCTTGTGGGAGCCCCGGCAAGAGTTGGGCAAAAAAATCAAGGTATTT.

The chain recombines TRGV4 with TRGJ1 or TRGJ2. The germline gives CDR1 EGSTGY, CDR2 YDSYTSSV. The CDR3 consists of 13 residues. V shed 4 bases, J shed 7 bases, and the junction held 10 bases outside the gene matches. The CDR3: CATWDPGWYKKLF. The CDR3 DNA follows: TGTGCCACCTGGGACCCAGGGTGGTATAAGAAACTCTTT.

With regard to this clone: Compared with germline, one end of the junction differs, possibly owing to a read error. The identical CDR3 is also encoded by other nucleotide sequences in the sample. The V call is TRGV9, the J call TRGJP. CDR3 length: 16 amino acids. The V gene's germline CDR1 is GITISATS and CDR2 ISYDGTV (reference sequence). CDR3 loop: CALWEVSELGKKIKVF. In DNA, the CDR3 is TGTGCCTTGTGGGAGGTTTCAGAGTTGGGAAAAAAAATCAAGGTATTT.